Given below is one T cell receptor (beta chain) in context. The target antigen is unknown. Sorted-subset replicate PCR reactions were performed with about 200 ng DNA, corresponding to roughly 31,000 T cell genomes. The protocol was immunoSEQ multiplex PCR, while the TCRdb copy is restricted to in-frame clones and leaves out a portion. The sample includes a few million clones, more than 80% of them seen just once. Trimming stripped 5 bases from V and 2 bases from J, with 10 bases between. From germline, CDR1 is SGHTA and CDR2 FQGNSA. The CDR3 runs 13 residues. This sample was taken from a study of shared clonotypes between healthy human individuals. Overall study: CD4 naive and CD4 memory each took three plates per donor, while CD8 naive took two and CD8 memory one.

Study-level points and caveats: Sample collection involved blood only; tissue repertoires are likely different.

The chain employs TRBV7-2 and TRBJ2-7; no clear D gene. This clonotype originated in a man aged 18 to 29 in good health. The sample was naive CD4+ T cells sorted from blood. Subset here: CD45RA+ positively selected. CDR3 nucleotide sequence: TGTGCCAGCAGCAGACTTGGGCCCTACGAGCAGTACTTC. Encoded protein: CASSRLGPYEQYF. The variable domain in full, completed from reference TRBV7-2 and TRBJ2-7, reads GAGVSQSPSNKVTEKGKDVELRCDPISGHTALYWYRQSLGQGLEFLIYFQGNSAPDKSGLPSDRFSAERTGGSVSTLTIQRTQQEDSAVYLCASSRLGPYEQYFGPGTRLTVT.